The sequence of this TCR beta chain was determined in a study of cytomegalovirus exposure and HLA in healthy donors. Study context: In a previous analysis, 110 million or so unique TCR beta sequences were found from approximately 180 million T cells.

Primers for the PCR totalled 60 Vbeta and 13 Jbeta. TCRdb's table, derived via immunoSEQ multiplex PCR, lists solely in-frame clones and lacks some. The profile shows roughly 200,000 clones, roughly four fifths of them singletons. Trimming removed 4 bases from V and 1 base from J; junction bases left unmatched: 7. Germline CDR1 reads SGDLS; CDR2 reads YYNGEE. CDR3 length: 15 residues. What was sequenced was PBMCs. V is TRBV9 and J is TRBJ2-5, with 7 bases fitting TRBD1. This clonotype was sampled from a man aged 40-49 years in good health and CMV-seropositive. Written as DNA, the CDR3 is TGTGCCAGCAGCCGTATGACAGGGCCCCAAGAGACCCAGTACTTC. Its translation: CASSRMTGPQETQYF.